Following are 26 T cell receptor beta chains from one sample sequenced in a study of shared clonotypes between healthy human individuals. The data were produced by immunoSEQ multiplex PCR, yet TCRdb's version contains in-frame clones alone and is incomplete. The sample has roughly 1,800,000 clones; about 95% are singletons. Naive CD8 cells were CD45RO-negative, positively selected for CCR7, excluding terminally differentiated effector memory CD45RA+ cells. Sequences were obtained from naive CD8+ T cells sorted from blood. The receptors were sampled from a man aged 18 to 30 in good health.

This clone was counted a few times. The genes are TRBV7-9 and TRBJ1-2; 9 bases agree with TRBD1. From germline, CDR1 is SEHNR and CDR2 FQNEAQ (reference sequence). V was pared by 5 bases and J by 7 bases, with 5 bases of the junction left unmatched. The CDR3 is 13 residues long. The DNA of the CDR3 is TGTGCCAGCAGCCCGGGACAGGGACCTGGCTACACCTTC. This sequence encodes CASSPGQGPGYTF.

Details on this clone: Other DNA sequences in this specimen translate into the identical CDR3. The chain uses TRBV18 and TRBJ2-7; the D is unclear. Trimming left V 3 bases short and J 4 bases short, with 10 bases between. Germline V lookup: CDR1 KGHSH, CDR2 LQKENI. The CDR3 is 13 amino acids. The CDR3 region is CASSPPAVYEQYF. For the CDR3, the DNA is TGTGCCAGCTCACCGCCCGCAGTTTACGAGCAGTACTTC.

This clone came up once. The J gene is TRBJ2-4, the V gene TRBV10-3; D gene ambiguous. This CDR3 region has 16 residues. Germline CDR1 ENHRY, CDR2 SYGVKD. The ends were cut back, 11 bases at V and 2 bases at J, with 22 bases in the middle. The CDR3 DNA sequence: TGTGCCCCTCGGAGTGCAGGTCGTTGTTCCAAAAACATTCAGTACTTC. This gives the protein CAPRSAGRCSKNIQYF.

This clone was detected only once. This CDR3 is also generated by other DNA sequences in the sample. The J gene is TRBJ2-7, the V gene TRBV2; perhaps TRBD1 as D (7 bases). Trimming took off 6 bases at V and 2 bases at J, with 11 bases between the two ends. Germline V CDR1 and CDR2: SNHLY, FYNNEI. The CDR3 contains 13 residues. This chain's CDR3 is CASRGGTAYEQYF. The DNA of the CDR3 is TGTGCCAGCAGGGGCGGGACAGCCTACGAGCAGTACTTC.

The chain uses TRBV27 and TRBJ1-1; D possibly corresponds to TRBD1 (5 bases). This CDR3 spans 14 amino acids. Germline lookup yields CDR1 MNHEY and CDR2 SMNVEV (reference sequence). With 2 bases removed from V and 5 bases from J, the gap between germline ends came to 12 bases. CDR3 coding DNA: TGTGCCAGCAGTTTACTTCGGGGGGAGACTGAAGCTTTCTTT. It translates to CASSLLRGETEAFF.

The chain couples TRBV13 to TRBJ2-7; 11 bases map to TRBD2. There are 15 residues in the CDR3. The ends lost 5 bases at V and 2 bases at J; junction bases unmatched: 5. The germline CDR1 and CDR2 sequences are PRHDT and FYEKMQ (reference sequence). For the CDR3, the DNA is TGTGCCAGCAGCGCGGGACTAGCGGAAACCTACGAGCAGTACTTC. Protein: CASSAGLAETYEQYF.

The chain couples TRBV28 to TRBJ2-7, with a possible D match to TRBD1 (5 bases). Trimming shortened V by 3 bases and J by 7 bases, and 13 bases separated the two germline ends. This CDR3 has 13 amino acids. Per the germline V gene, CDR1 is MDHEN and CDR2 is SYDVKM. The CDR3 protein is CASSFGEGEEQYF. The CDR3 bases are TGTGCCAGCAGTTTTGGGGAAGGGGAAGAGCAGTACTTC. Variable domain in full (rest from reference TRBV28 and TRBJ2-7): DVKVTQSSRYLVKRTGEKVFLECVQDMDHENMFWYRQDPGLGLRLIYFSYDVKMKEKGDIPEGYSVSREKKERFSLILESASTNQTSMYLCASSFGEGEEQYFGPGTRLTVT.

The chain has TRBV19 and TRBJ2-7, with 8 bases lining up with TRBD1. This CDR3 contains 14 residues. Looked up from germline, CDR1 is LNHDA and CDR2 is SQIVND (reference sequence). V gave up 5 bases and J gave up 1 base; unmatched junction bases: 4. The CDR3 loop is CASSSDRESYEQYF. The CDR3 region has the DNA TGTGCCAGTAGTTCGGACAGGGAGTCCTACGAGCAGTACTTC.

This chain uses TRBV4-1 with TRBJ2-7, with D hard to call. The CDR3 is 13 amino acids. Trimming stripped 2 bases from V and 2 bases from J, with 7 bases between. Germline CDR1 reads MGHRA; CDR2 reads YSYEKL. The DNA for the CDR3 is TGCGCCAGCAGCCAACGGATTGCCTACGAGCAGTACTTC. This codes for CASSQRIAYEQYF.

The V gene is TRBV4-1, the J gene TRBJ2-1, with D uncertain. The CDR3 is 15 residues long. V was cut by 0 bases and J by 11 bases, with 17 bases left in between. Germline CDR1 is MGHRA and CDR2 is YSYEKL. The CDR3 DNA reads TGCGCCAGCAGCCAAGATCCTGGGAACCCATTTCAGCAGTTCTTC. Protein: CASSQDPGNPFQQFF.

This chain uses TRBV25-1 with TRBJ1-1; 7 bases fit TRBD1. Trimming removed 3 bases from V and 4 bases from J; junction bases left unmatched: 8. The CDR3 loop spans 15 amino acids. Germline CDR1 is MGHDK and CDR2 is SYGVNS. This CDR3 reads CASSDPGGGSTEAFF. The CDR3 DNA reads TGTGCCAGCAGTGATCCAGGGGGGGGGAGCACTGAAGCTTTCTTT.

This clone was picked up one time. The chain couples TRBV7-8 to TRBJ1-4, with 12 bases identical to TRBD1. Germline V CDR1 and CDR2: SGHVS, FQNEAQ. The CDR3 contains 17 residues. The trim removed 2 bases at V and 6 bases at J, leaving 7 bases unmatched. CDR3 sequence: CASSLLKGDRGHEKLFF. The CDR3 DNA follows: TGTGCCAGCAGCTTACTCAAAGGGGACAGGGGGCATGAAAAACTGTTTTTT.

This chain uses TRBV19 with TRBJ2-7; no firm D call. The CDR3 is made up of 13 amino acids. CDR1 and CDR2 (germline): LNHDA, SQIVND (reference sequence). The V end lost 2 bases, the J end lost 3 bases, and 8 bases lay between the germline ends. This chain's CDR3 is CASSIMVSYEQYF. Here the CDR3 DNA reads TGTGCCAGTAGTATAATGGTCAGCTACGAGCAGTACTTC.

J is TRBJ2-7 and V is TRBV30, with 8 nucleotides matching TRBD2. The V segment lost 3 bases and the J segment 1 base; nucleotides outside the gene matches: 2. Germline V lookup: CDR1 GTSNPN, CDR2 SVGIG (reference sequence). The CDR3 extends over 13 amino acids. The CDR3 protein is CAWRASGSYEQYF. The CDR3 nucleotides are TGTGCCTGGAGAGCTAGCGGGTCCTACGAGCAGTACTTC.

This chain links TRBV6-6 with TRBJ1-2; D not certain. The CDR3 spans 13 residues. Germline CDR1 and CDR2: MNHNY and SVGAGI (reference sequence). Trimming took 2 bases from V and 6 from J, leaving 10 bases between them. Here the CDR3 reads CASSYPDGNGYTF. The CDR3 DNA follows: TGTGCCAGCAGTTACCCGGACGGTAATGGCTACACCTTC.

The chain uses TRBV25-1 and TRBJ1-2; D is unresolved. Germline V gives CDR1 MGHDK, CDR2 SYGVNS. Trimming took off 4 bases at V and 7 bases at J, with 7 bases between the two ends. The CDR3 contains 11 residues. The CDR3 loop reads CASSAGSGYTF. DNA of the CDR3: TGTGCCAGCAGTGCCGGGAGTGGCTACACCTTC.

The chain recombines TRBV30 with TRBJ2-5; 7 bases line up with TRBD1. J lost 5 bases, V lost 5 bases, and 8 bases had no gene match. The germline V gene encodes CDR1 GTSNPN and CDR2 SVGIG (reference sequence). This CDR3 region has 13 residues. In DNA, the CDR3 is TGTGCCTGGGCGACAGGGAGTTTCGAGACCCAGTACTTC. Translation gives CAWATGSFETQYF.

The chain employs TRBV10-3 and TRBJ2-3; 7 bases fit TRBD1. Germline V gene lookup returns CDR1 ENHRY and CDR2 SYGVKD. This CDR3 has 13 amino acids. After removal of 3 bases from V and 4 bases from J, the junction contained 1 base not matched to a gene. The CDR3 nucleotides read TGTGCCATCAGTGAACAGGGGTCAGATACGCAGTATTTT. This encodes CAISEQGSDTQYF.

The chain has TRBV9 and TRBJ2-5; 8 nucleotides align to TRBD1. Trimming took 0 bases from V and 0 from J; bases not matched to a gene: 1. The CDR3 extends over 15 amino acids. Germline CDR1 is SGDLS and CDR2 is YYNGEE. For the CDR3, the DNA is TGTGCCAGCAGCGTAGGGACAGGGTACCAAGAGACCCAGTACTTC. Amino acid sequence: CASSVGTGYQETQYF.

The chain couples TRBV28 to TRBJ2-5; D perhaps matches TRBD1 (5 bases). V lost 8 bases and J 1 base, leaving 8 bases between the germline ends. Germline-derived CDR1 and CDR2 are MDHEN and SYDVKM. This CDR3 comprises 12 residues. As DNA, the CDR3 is TGTGCCAGCCAGGGATCCCAAGAGACCCAGTACTTC. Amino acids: CASQGSQETQYF.

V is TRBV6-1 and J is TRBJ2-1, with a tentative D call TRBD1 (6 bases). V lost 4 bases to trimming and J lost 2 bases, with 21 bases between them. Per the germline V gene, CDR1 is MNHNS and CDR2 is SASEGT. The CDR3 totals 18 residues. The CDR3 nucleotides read TGTGCCAGCAGTGCCGCCGCTTATTTGACAGGCACCTACAATGAGCAGTTCTTC. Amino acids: CASSAAAYLTGTYNEQFF.

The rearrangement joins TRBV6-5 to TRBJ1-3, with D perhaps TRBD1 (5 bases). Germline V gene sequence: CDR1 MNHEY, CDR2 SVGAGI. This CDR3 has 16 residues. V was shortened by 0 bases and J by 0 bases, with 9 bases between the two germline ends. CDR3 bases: TGTGCCAGCAGTTACTCGGGGGAAAGCTCTGGAAACACCATATATTTT. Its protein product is CASSYSGESSGNTIYF.

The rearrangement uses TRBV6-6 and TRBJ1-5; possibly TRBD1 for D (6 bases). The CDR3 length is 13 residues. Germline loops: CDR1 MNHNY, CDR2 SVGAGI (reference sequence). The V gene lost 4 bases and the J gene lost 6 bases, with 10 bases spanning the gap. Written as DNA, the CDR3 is TGTGCCAGCAGTTCTGGGGGCGGTCAGCCCCAGCATTTT. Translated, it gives CASSSGGGQPQHF.

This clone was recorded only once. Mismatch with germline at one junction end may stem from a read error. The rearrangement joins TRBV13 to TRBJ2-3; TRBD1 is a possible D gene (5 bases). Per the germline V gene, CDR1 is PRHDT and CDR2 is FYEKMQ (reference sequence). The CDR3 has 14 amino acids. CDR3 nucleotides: TGTGCCAGCACCTTATACTTCGACAGAGATACGCAGTATTTT. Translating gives CASTLYFDRDTQYF.

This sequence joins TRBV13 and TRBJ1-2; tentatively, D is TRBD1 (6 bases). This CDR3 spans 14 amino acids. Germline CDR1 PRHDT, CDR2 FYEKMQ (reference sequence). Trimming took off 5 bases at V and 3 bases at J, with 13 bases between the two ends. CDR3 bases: TGTGCCAGCAGCCCAAGGGACACCTACTATGGCTACACCTTC. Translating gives CASSPRDTYYGYTF.

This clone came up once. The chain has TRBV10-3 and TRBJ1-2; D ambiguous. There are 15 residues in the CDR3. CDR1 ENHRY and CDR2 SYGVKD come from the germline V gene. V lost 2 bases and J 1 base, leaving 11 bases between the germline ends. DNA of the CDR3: TGTGCCATCAGTGAGGGAGACGGAGTTAACTATGGCTACACCTTC. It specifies CAISEGDGVNYGYTF.